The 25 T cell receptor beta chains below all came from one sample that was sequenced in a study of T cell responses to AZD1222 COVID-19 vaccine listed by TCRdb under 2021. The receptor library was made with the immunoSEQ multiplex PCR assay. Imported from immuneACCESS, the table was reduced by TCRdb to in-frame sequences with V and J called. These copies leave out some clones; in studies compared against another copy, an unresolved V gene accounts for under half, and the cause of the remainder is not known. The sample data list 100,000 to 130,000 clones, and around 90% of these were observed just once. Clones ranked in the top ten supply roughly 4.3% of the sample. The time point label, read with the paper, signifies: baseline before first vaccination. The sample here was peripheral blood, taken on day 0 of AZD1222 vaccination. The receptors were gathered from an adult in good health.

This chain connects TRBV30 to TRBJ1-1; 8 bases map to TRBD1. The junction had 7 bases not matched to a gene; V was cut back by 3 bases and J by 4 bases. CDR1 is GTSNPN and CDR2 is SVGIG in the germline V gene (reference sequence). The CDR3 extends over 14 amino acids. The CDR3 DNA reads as TGTGCCTGGAGCGACGGGACAGGTCCCACTGAAGCTTTCTTT. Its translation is CAWSDGTGPTEAFF.

Here the CDR3 reads CASSLALNTGELFF. Written as DNA, the CDR3 is TGTGCCAGCAGCTTGGCGCTGAACACCGGGGAGCTGTTTTTT. The chain uses TRBV5-6 and TRBJ2-2, with D unresolved. CDR3 length: 14 amino acids. With 0 bases removed from V and 1 base from J, the gap between germline ends came to 4 bases. From germline, CDR1 is SGHDT and CDR2 YYEEEE.

DNA of the CDR3: TGTGCCAGCAGCTCCCACAGGGTGCTGGACTATGGCTACACCTTC. Protein: CASSSHRVLDYGYTF. This chain connects TRBV5-8 to TRBJ1-2, with a weak D call TRBD1 (6 bases). The CDR3 runs to 15 residues. Germline V gene lookup returns CDR1 SGHTS and CDR2 YDEGEE. V was pared by 3 bases and J by 3 bases, with 15 bases between.

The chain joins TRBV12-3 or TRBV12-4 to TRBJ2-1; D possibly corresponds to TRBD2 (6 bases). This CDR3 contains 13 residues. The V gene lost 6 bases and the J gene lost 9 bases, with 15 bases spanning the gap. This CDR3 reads CASSPSRDSEQFF. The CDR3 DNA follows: TGTGCCAGCAGCCCCTCTAGGGACTCTGAGCAGTTCTTC.

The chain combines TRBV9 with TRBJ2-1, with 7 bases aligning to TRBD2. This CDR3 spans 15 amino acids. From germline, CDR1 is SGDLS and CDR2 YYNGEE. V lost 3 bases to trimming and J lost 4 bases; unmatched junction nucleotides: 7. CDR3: CASSASGTTYNEQFF. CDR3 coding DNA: TGTGCCAGCAGCGCGAGCGGGACCACTTACAATGAGCAGTTCTTC.

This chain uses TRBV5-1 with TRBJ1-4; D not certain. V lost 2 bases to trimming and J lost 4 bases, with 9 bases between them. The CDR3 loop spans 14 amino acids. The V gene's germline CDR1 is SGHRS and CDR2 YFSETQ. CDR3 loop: CASSFAGSNEKLFF. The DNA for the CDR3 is TGCGCCAGCAGCTTCGCGGGCAGTAATGAAAAACTGTTTTTT.

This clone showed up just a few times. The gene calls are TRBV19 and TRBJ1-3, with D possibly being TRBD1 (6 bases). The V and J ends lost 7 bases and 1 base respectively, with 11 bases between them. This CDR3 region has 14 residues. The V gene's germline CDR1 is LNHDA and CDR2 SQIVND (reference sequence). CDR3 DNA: TGTGCCAGTACCCGAGGGGGTTCTGGAAACACCATATATTTT. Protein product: CASTRGGSGNTIYF.

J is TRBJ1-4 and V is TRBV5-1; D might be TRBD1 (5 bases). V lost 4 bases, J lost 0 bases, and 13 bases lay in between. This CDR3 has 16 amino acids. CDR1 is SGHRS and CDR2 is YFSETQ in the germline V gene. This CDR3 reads CASSLSPRATNEKLFF. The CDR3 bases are TGCGCCAGCAGCCTCTCCCCCAGGGCAACTAATGAAAAACTGTTTTTT.

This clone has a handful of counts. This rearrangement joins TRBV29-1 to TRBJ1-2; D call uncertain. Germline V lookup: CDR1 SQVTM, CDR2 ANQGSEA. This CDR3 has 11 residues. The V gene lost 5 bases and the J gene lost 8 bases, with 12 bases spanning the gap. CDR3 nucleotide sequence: TGCAGCGTTACCCACGTAGGGGGCTACACCTTC. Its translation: CSVTHVGGYTF.

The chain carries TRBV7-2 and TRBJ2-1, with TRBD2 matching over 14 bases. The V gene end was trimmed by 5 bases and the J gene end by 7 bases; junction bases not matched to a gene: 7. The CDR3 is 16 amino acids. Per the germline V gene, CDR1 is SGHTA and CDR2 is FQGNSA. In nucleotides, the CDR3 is TGTGCCAGCAGCCCAATGGGACTAGCGGGGGTAAATGAGCAGTTCTTC. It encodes CASSPMGLAGVNEQFF.

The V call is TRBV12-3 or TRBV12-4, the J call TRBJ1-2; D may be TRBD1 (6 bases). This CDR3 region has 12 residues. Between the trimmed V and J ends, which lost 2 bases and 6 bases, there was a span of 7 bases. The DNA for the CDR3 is TGTGCCAGCAGTTTAACAGGGCATGGCTACACCTTC. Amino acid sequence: CASSLTGHGYTF.

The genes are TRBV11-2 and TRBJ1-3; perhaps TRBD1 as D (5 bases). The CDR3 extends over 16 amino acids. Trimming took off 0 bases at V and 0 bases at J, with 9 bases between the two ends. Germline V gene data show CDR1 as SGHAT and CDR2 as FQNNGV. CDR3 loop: CASSLDPGASGNTIYF. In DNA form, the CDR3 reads TGTGCCAGCAGCTTAGATCCCGGGGCCTCTGGAAACACCATATATTTT.

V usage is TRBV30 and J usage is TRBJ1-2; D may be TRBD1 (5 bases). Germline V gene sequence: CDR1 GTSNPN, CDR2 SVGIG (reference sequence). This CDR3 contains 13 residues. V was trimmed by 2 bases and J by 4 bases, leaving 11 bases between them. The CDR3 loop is CAWSRQGIYGYTF. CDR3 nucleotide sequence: TGTGCCTGGAGTCGGCAGGGAATCTATGGCTACACCTTC.

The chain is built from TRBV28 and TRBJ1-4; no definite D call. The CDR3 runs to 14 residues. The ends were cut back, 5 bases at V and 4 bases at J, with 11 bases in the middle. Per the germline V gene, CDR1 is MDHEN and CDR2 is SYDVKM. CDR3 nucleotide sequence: TGTGCCAGCAGTCTCCCGGGGATTAATGAAAAACTGTTTTTT. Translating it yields CASSLPGINEKLFF. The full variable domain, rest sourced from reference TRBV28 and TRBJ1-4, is DVKVTQSSRYLVKRTGEKVFLECVQDMDHENMFWYRQDPGLGLRLIYFSYDVKMKEKGDIPEGYSVSREKKERFSLILESASTNQTSMYLCASSLPGINEKLFFGSGTQLSVL.

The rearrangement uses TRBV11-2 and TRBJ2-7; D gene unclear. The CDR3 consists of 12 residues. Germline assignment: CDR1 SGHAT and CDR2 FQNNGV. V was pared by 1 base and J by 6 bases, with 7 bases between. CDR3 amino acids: CASSLGGFEQYF. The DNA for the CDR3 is TGTGCCAGCAGCTTAGGAGGTTTCGAGCAGTACTTC. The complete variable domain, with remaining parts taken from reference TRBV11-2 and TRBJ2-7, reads EAGVAQSPRYKIIEKRQSVAFWCNPISGHATLYWYQQILGQGPKLLIQFQNNGVVDDSQLPKDRFSAERLKGVDSTLKIQPAKLEDSAVYLCASSLGGFEQYFGPGTRLTVT.

CDR3 nucleotides: TGTGCCAGCAGTTTATCGTTCGGTGGCAGTGAAGCTTTCTTT. Translating gives CASSLSFGGSEAFF. The chain couples TRBV27 to TRBJ1-1; D remains ambiguous. This CDR3 contains 14 residues. Germline V gives CDR1 MNHEY, CDR2 SMNVEV (reference sequence). V was cut by 0 bases and J by 7 bases, with 12 bases left in between.

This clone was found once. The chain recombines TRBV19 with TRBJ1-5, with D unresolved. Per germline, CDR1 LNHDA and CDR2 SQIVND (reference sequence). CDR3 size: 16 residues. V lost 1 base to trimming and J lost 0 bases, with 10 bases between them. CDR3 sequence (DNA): TGTGCCAGTAGTATAGTTTTATTACCTAGCAATCAGCCCCAGCATTTT. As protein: CASSIVLLPSNQPQHF. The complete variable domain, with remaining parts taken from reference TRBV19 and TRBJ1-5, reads DGGITQSPKYLFRKEGQNVTLSCEQNLNHDAMYWYRQDPGQGLRLIYYSQIVNDFQKGDIAEGYSVSREKKESFPLTVTSAQKNPTAFYLCASSIVLLPSNQPQHFGDGTRLSIL.

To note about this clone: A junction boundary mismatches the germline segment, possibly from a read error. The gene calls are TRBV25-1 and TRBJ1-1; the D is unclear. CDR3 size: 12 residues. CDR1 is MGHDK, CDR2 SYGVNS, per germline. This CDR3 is CASRPSGSLPLF. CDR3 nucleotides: TGTGCCAGCAGACCCTCCGGGTCCCTTCCTCTCTTT. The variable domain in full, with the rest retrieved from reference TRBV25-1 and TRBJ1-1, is EADIYQTPRYLVIGTGKKITLECSQTMGHDKMYWYQQDPGMELHLIHYSYGVNSTEKGDLSSESTVSRIRTEHFPLTLESARPSHTSQYLCASRPSGSLPLFGQGTRLTVV.

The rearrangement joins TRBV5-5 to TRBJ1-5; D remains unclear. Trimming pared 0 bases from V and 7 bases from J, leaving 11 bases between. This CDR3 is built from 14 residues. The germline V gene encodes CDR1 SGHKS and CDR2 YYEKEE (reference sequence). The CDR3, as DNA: TGTGCCAGCAGCTTGGCCGATGAGAGGCAGCCCCAGCATTTT. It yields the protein CASSLADERQPQHF.

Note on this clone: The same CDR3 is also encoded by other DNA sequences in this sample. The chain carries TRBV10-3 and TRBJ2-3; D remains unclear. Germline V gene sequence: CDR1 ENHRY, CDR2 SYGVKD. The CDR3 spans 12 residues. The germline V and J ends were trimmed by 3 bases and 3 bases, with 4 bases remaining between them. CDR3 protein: CAISDRTDTQYF. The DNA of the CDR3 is TGTGCCATCAGTGACCGTACAGATACGCAGTATTTT.

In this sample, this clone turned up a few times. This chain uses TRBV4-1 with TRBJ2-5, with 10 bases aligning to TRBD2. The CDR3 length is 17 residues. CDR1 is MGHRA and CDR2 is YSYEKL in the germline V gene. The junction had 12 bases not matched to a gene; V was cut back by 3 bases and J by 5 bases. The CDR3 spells CASSHPRASGRRETQYF. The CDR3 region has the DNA TGCGCCAGCAGCCACCCCAGGGCTAGCGGGAGAAGGGAGACCCAGTACTTC.

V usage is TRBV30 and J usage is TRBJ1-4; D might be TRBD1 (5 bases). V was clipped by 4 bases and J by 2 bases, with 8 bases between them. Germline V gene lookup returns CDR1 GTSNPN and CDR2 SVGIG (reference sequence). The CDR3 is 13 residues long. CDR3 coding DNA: TGTGCCTGGACCCGGGACACTAATGAAAAACTGTTTTTT. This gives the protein CAWTRDTNEKLFF.

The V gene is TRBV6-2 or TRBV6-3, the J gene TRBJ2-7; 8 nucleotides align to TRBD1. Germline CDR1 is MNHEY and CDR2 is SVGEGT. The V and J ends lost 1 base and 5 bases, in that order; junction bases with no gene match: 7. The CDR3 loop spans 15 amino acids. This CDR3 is CASSYFGQGLNEQYF. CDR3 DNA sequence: TGTGCCAGCAGTTACTTCGGACAGGGTCTAAACGAGCAGTACTTC.

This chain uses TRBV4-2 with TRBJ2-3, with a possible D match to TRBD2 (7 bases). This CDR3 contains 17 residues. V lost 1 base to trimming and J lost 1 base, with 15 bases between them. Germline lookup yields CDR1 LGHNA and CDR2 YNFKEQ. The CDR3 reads CASSQVLGGGGTDTQYF. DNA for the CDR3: TGTGCCAGCAGCCAAGTACTAGGGGGAGGGGGCACAGATACGCAGTATTTT.

The CDR3 spells CASSLFGTGWSNQPQHF. CDR3 in DNA: TGTGCCAGCAGTTTATTCGGGACAGGGTGGAGCAATCAGCCCCAGCATTTT. The chain couples TRBV28 to TRBJ1-5; 9 bases are a match to TRBD1. The CDR3 contains 17 residues. The V and J ends lost 1 base and 1 base, in that order; junction bases with no gene match: 5. Per germline, CDR1 MDHEN and CDR2 SYDVKM.